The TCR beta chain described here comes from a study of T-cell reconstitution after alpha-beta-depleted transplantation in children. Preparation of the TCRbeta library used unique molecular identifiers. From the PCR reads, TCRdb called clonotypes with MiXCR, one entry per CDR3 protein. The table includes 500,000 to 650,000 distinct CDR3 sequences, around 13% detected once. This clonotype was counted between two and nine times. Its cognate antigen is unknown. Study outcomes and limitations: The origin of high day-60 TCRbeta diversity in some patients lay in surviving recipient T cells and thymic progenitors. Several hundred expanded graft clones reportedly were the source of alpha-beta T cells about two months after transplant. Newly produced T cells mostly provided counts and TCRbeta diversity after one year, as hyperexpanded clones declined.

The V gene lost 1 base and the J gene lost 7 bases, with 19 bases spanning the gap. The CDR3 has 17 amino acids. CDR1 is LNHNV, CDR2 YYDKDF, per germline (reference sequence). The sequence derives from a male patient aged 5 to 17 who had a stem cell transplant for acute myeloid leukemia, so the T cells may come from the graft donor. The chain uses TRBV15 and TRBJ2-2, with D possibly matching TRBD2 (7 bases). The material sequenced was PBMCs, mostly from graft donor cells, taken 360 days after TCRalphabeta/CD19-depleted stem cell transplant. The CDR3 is CATSRGGLAVLFGELFF. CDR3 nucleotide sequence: TGTGCCACCAGCAGAGGGGGGCTAGCGGTCCTCTTCGGGGAGCTGTTTTTT.